The rows below give T cell receptor beta chains drawn from one sample of a study of OX40 agonist ivuxolimab in advanced cancers. Repertoires were generated with immunoSEQ multiplex PCR, while TCRdb's copy carries only in-frame clones and drops some. The repertoire includes about 82,000 clones, about 90% of them detected once, and 0.75% to 0.9% sits in the top ten. Sequenced here: CD4+ or CD8+ T cells sorted from blood, sampled in a trial of the OX40 agonist ivuxolimab. These receptors were collected from an adult with an advanced solid tumor such as melanoma, head and neck, liver or kidney cancer. CDR3s include the opening cysteine and the closing phenylalanine or tryptophan. A D gene is named only where the DNA matches it firmly. Clone sizes are given selectively: once, few, many, or a class where the clone is expanded.

length	D	V	J	size	DNA	CDR3
15	.	TRBV28	TRBJ1-4	.	TGTGCCAGCAGCCCTCACGGGGGATTTAATGAAAAACTGTTTTTT	CASSPHGGFNEKLFF
14	TRBD2	TRBV7-3	TRBJ2-1	.	TGTGCCAGCAGCTTTACTAGCGGGAGTGTGGAGCAGTTCTTC	CASSFTSGSVEQFF
15	.	TRBV18	TRBJ2-5	.	TGTGCCAGCTCAAGGGACCTCGGCCTGAAAGAGACCCAGTACTTC	CASSRDLGLKETQYF
18	.	TRBV11-2	TRBJ2-2	.	TGTGCCAGCAGCTTAGATCTCGCCGAGGGCGGCTACACCGGGGAGCTGTTTTTT	CASSLDLAEGGYTGELFF
13	TRBD1	TRBV7-9	TRBJ1-2	.	TGTGCCAGCAGGGGACAGGGATACTATGGCTACACCTTC	CASRGQGYYGYTF
13	.	TRBV2	TRBJ2-7	.	TGTGCCAGGAGAGGGAGGACGGGAGCCGAGCAGTACTTC	CARRGRTGAEQYF
15	.	TRBV28	TRBJ1-3	.	TGTGCCAGCAGTTGGGACGGTTCCTCTGGAAACACCATATATTTT	CASSWDGSSGNTIYF
16	TRBD2	TRBV9	TRBJ2-2	.	TGTGCCAGCAGCAGACTAGCGGGAGGGAACACCGGGGAGCTGTTTTTT	CASSRLAGGNTGELFF
16	.	TRBV7-2	TRBJ1-4	.	TGTGCCAGCAGCTCCAGAGGTCCTACTGCTAATGAAAAACTGTTTTTT	CASSSRGPTANEKLFF
15	TRBD1	TRBV28	TRBJ1-1	.	TGTGCCAGCAGTTTGCGGACAGGGGGCCGGACTGAAGCTTTCTTT	CASSLRTGGRTEAFF
17	TRBD2	TRBV5-1	TRBJ2-3	.	TGCGCCAGCAGCTTGGACCTAACTAGCGGGAGAGGGGATACGCAGTATTTT	CASSLDLTSGRGDTQYF
13	.	TRBV6-6	TRBJ1-5	.	TGTGCCAGCATCAGGGAGGGCAATCAGCCCCAGCATTTT	CASIREGNQPQHF
15	.	TRBV9	TRBJ1-2	.	TGTGCCAGCAGCGAAGGGGACACTCCTTGGGGTGGCTACACCTTC	CASSEGDTPWGGYTF
14	.	TRBV28	TRBJ1-4	.	TGTGCCAGCACCCAAGACAGACTTAATGAAAAACTGTTTTTT	CASTQDRLNEKLFF
17	.	TRBV18	TRBJ1-3	.	TGTGCCAGCTCACCCCGGCCCGGGTGGACAAAGGCAAACACCATATATTTT	CASSPRPGWTKANTIYF
11	.	TRBV2	TRBJ2-3	.	TGTGCCAGCAGCGTGAAGGATACGCAGTATTTT	CASSVKDTQYF
15	.	TRBV6-1	TRBJ2-6	.	TGTGCCAGCAGGGGGTGGGGCTCTGGGGCCAACGTCCTGACTTTC	CASRGWGSGANVLTF
15	TRBD2	TRBV9	TRBJ2-5	.	TGTGCCAGCAGCGTAGGGGCGGGAGCGGTGGAGACCCAGTACTTC	CASSVGAGAVETQYF
15	.	TRBV5-6	TRBJ1-5	.	TGTGCCAGCAGCTTGGGTCCGGATAGCAATCAGCCCCAGCATTTT	CASSLGPDSNQPQHF
16	.	TRBV11-1	TRBJ2-5	.	TGTGCCAGCAGTAAACTGGAGGGGCCGCCTCAAGAGACCCAGTACTTC	CASSKLEGPPQETQYF
14	TRBD1	TRBV5-1	TRBJ2-4	.	TGCGCCAGCAGCTTGGGGACAGGGAGTAACATTCAGTACTTC	CASSLGTGSNIQYF
13	.	TRBV6-5	TRBJ2-5	.	TGTGCCAGCAGTGGTCGGGATCGGGAGACCCAGTACTTC	CASSGRDRETQYF
13	.	TRBV29-1	TRBJ2-1	.	TGCAGCGTTGATCATCGCGCAGGGAATGAGCAGTTCTTC	CSVDHRAGNEQFF
14	TRBD2	TRBV28	TRBJ2-1	.	TGTGCCAGCACCCTGGGACTAGCGGGAGATGAGCAGTTCTTC	CASTLGLAGDEQFF
14	.	TRBV27	TRBJ1-2	.	TGTGCCAGCAGTCCCAGTCCCCCCAACTATGGCTACACCTTC	CASSPSPPNYGYTF
13	.	TRBV7-2	TRBJ2-5	.	TGTGCCAGCAGCCGGTGGCAGGAAGAGACCCAGTACTTC	CASSRWQEETQYF
14	TRBD2	TRBV28	TRBJ2-7	.	TGTGCCAGCAGTTCGACTAGCGTTTCCTACGAGCAGTACTTC	CASSSTSVSYEQYF
15	.	TRBV4-3	TRBJ1-2	few	TGCGCCAGCAGCTACTGGGGGAGGGTGGACTATGGCTACACCTTC	CASSYWGRVDYGYTF
14	.	TRBV6-6	TRBJ2-1	.	TGTGCCAGCAGTTCAAGGGACCTAAGGGATGAGCAGTTCTTC	CASSSRDLRDEQFF
14	.	TRBV7-2	TRBJ1-2	few	TGTGCCAGCAGCTTAAGTGGGAGGGCCAGGGGCTACACCTTC	CASSLSGRARGYTF
13	.	TRBV10-3	TRBJ2-3	.	TGTGCCATCGGGGCGGCTAGCACAGATACGCAGTATTTT	CAIGAASTDTQYF
17	.	TRBV19	TRBJ1-5	.	TGTGCCAGTAATGAGGGCAGGGATCATCTTGTCAATCAGCCCCAGCATTTT	CASNEGRDHLVNQPQHF
13	.	TRBV5-4	TRBJ1-1	.	TGTGCCAGCAGCTTGCTACAGGCAGTCGAAGCTTTCTTT	CASSLLQAVEAFF
17	TRBD1	TRBV27	TRBJ1-2	.	TGTGCCAGCAGTTCCCGACAGGGGGCTAGACTTAACTATGGCTACACCTTC	CASSSRQGARLNYGYTF
16	TRBD2	TRBV29-1	TRBJ2-2	once	TGCAGCGTTGTTGGGGCGGCTAGCGGGAGTGCCGGGGAGCTGTTTTTT	CSVVGAASGSAGELFF
16	.	TRBV7-3	TRBJ1-2	.	TGTGCCAGCAGCCACAATCCAGGGGCCGCCATGAAGGGCTACACCTTC	CASSHNPGAAMKGYTF
16	TRBD2	TRBV19	TRBJ2-3	.	TGTGCCACCACGGGGTTTGGCGGGACTAGATCCGATACGCAGTATTTT	CATTGFGGTRSDTQYF
14	.	TRBV10-3	TRBJ1-4	.	TGTGCCACCAGTCCGTGGCAGTATAATGAAAAACTGTTTTTT	CATSPWQYNEKLFF
15	.	TRBV19	TRBJ1-4	.	TGTGCCAGTAGTTCTCATTTGGCGATGGAAGAAAAACTGTTTTTT	CASSSHLAMEEKLFF
16	TRBD2	TRBV19	TRBJ2-1	once	TGTGCCAGTACTCGACTAGCGGGAAACTCCTACAATGAGCAGTTCTTC	CASTRLAGNSYNEQFF
11	.	TRBV20-1	TRBJ1-1	.	TGCAGTGACGTCCGGGAACTTGAAGCTTTCTTT	CSDVRELEAFF
17	TRBD1	TRBV7-2	TRBJ2-5	.	TGTGCCAGCAGCTTAGGGGGCGGTGGGACAGGGAGGGAGACCCAGTACTTC	CASSLGGGGTGRETQYF
13	.	TRBV15	TRBJ1-4	.	TGTGCCACCAGCAGGACCACCCTGGCCGGGATGTTTTTT	CATSRTTLAGMFF
14	.	TRBV18	TRBJ1-1	.	TGTGCCAGCTCACCGTCCCGGATGAACACTGAAGCTTTCTTT	CASSPSRMNTEAFF